These T cell receptor beta chains were read from a single sample in a study of a mutant IDH1 vaccine in newly diagnosed glioma. TCRdb's copy holds only in-frame clones and misses some; the assay was immunoSEQ multiplex PCR. The sample lists roughly 51,000 clones, around four fifths occurring once. These receptors lack a known antigen. The source material was PBMCs, sampled from a glioma patient whose treatment included an IDH1 peptide vaccine. Every receptor here comes from a man between 35 and 55 years old with glioma. The CDR3 runs from the conserved cysteine through the conserved F or W. D genes are given only for firm matches. Rows give clone size only sometimes, using once, few, many, or a class for an expanded clone.

V	D	J	size	CDR3	DNA
TRBV2	TRBD1	TRBJ1-1	NA	CASSERVTGGTEAFF	TGTGCCAGCAGTGAAAGGGTTACAGGGGGCACTGAAGCTTTCTTT
TRBV9	NA	TRBJ2-1	NA	CASSVAGGWVRYNEQFF	TGTGCCAGCAGCGTAGCAGGAGGGTGGGTAAGGTACAATGAGCAGTTCTTC
TRBV6-6	NA	TRBJ2-5	NA	CASIGFDGPQETQYF	TGTGCCAGCATTGGGTTCGACGGGCCCCAAGAGACCCAGTACTTC
TRBV9	TRBD1	TRBJ1-2	few	CASSPRTGGTYGYTF	TGTGCCAGCAGCCCAAGGACAGGGGGCACCTATGGCTACACCTTC
TRBV5-1	NA	TRBJ2-5	NA	CASSLRQGAETQYF	TGCGCCAGCAGCTTGAGGCAGGGTGCCGAGACCCAGTACTTC
TRBV7-8	TRBD2	TRBJ2-5	NA	CASSNSGGQETQYF	TGTGCCAGCAGCAACAGCGGGGGGCAAGAGACCCAGTACTTC
TRBV12-5	TRBD2	TRBJ2-7	once	CASGTGLGGNEQYF	TGTGCTAGTGGTACGGGCCTCGGGGGGAACGAGCAGTACTTC
TRBV5-5	TRBD1	TRBJ2-7	NA	CASSLDGTGWYEQYF	TGTGCCAGCAGCTTGGACGGGACAGGTTGGTACGAGCAGTACTTC
TRBV5-1	NA	TRBJ1-2	NA	CASRFVGAQSGYTF	TGCGCCAGCAGGTTTGTGGGGGCGCAGAGTGGCTACACCTTC
TRBV11-3	TRBD1	TRBJ1-1	NA	CASSLDGRGGEDEAFF	TGTGCCAGCAGCTTAGATGGTAGAGGGGGCGAAGATGAAGCTTTCTTT
TRBV4-2	TRBD1	TRBJ1-6	NA	CASSRETGGESPLHF	TGTGCCAGCAGCCGCGAAACAGGGGGCGAGTCACCCCTCCACTTT
TRBV30	NA	TRBJ1-5	NA	CAADWGGSQPQHF	TGTGCGGCTGATTGGGGGGGCAGTCAGCCCCAGCATTTT
TRBV5-1	NA	TRBJ2-3	NA	CASSLGTGTDTQYF	TGCGCCAGCAGCTTGGGGACGGGCACAGATACGCAGTATTTT
TRBV9	NA	TRBJ1-1	NA	CASSPAWGMNTEAFF	TGTGCCAGCAGCCCAGCCTGGGGGATGAACACTGAAGCTTTCTTT
TRBV7-9	NA	TRBJ1-4	few	CASSFPQGSPELFF	TGTGCCAGCAGCTTCCCTCAGGGGAGCCCGGAACTGTTTTTT
TRBV6-5	TRBD1	TRBJ1-2	NA	CASSYRQGLNYGYTF	TGTGCCAGCAGTTATCGACAGGGGCTAAACTATGGCTACACCTTC
TRBV5-1	NA	TRBJ2-2	NA	CASEQSANTGELFF	TGCGCCAGTGAACAGAGCGCGAACACCGGGGAGCTGTTTTTT
TRBV5-1	NA	TRBJ1-3	NA	CASSPGGGLNSGNTIYF	TGCGCCAGCAGCCCGGGTGGGGGGCTGAACTCTGGAAACACCATATATTTT
TRBV30	NA	TRBJ2-7	NA	CAWSNVLRSYEQYF	TGTGCCTGGAGTAATGTGTTGAGGTCCTACGAGCAGTACTTC
TRBV5-6	NA	TRBJ1-2	NA	CASTSSPYGYTF	TGTGCCAGCACATCCAGCCCATATGGCTACACCTTC